One and the same sample provided the 24 T cell receptor beta chains below, sequenced in a study of blood T cells in healthy people across ages. It was with a sample-barcoded 5' primer and a J-beta primer mix that a second PCR of roughly 7 to 12 cycles was run. In TCRdb, the 5' RACE reads were re-called with MiXCR into one record per CDR3 protein. The sample yields about 680,000 distinct CDR3 sequences, around 49% seen once. Sequencing used blood. The receptors shown here come from an older woman in good health.

This clonotype was found many times. V and J are TRBV29-1 and TRBJ2-5; no reliable D call. Germline V CDR1 and CDR2: SQVTM, ANQGSEA. Trimming took 6 bases from V and 1 from J, leaving 18 bases between them. The CDR3 sequence is 15 residues long. The CDR3, as DNA: TGCAGCGTCGGGCCTCGGGCCCTTCGCCAAGAGACCCAGTACTTC. It codes for CSVGPRALRQETQYF.

The rearrangement joins TRBV28 to TRBJ1-1; no clear D gene. The V end lost 3 bases, the J end lost 1 base, and 6 bases lay between the germline ends. The CDR3 sequence is 13 residues long. Looked up from germline, CDR1 is MDHEN and CDR2 is SYDVKM. In nucleotides, the CDR3 is TGTGCCAGCAGTTTGGGATGGAACACTGAAGCTTTCTTT. This codes for CASSLGWNTEAFF. Filled out from reference TRBV28 and TRBJ1-1, the complete variable domain reads DVKVTQSSRYLVKRTGEKVFLECVQDMDHENMFWYRQDPGLGLRLIYFSYDVKMKEKGDIPEGYSVSREKKERFSLILESASTNQTSMYLCASSLGWNTEAFFGQGTRLTVV.

The chain combines TRBV20-1 with TRBJ2-3; D is unclear. Germline V CDR1 and CDR2: DFQATT, SNEGSKA (reference sequence). Trimming removed 6 bases at V and 2 bases at J, with 15 bases between. This CDR3 contains 14 residues. DNA for the CDR3: TGCAGTGCCACCCCCCCTAGAAACACAGATACGCAGTATTTT. The encoded protein is CSATPPRNTDTQYF.

This chain links TRBV6-2 or TRBV6-3 with TRBJ1-5; D is undetermined. Germline V gene data show CDR1 as MNHEY and CDR2 as SVGEGT. CDR3 length equals 12 residues. V lost 8 bases, J lost 0 bases, and 5 bases lay in between. The CDR3 nucleotides are TGTGCCAGCGGAGTTAGCAATCAGCCCCAGCATTTT. Encoded protein: CASGVSNQPQHF.

The chain couples TRBV10-3 to TRBJ1-4; D remains ambiguous. Trimming took off 3 bases at V and 7 bases at J, with 12 bases between the two ends. The V gene's germline CDR1 is ENHRY and CDR2 SYGVKD. CDR3 length: 14 residues. CDR3 nucleotide sequence: TGTGCCATCAGTGACGGGCAGAAGCTTGAAAAACTGTTTTTT. Translation gives CAISDGQKLEKLFF.

This sequence joins TRBV27 and TRBJ1-2, with a weak D call TRBD1 (6 bases). Germline loops: CDR1 MNHEY, CDR2 SMNVEV (reference sequence). The CDR3 has 13 residues. Trimming took off 7 bases at V and 6 bases at J, with 15 bases between the two ends. For the CDR3, the DNA is TGTGCCAGCAAACGACAGGTTGAGGATGGCTACACCTTC. It is translated as CASKRQVEDGYTF.

The CDR3 nucleotides read TGTGCCACCAGACCGGGTCCCAGCTCCTACAATGAGCAGTTCTTC. The encoded protein is CATRPGPSSYNEQFF. The V and J genes are TRBV6-5 and TRBJ2-1; D not certain. This CDR3 contains 15 residues. Trimming left V 10 bases short and J 0 bases short, with 16 bases between. The germline V gene has CDR1 MNHEY and CDR2 SVGAGI.

The J gene is TRBJ1-1, the V gene TRBV21-1. TRBV21-1 is reported as a pseudogene. The CDR3 loop spans 15 amino acids. The CDR3 sequence is CASSKFWTGNTEAFF. The CDR3 DNA sequence: TGTGCCAGCAGCAAATTTTGGACGGGGAACACTGAAGCTTTCTTT.

This clonotype was picked up one time. The rearrangement links TRBV6-4 to TRBJ2-1, with D maybe TRBD1 (6 bases). V was cut by 5 bases and J by 10 bases, with 18 bases left in between. Looked up from germline, CDR1 is MRHNA and CDR2 is SNTAGT. The CDR3 is made up of 14 amino acids. CDR3 protein: CASSPLGQSGEQFF. The CDR3 DNA reads as TGTGCCAGCAGTCCCCTCGGACAGTCTGGGGAGCAGTTCTTC.

The J gene is TRBJ2-7, the V gene TRBV2; 8 bases are a match to TRBD1. Looked up from germline, CDR1 is SNHLY and CDR2 is FYNNEI. The CDR3 extends over 14 amino acids. The V gene end was trimmed by 6 bases and the J gene end by 3 bases; junction bases not matched to a gene: 7. The CDR3 DNA sequence: TGTGCCAGCAGGGGCCAGGGGGCGATCTACGAGCAGTACTTC. Protein product: CASRGQGAIYEQYF.

The chain employs TRBV7-2 and TRBJ2-7, with 11 nucleotides matching TRBD2. The V gene's germline CDR1 is SGHTA and CDR2 FQGNSA. The CDR3 consists of 15 residues. The trim removed 6 bases at V and 4 bases at J, leaving 8 bases unmatched. CDR3 nucleotides: TGTGCCAGCAGTCCCGGGACTAGCGGAGTATACGAGCAGTACTTC. This translates into CASSPGTSGVYEQYF.

J is TRBJ1-2 and V is TRBV7-2, with a tentative D call TRBD1 (5 bases). The CDR3 contains 17 residues. Germline-derived CDR1 and CDR2 are SGHTA and FQGNSA. V lost 1 base and J lost 2, with 17 bases in between. CDR3 residues: CASSLEGRVLPNYGYTF. CDR3 DNA sequence: TGTGCCAGCAGCTTAGAGGGCAGGGTCTTACCGAACTATGGCTACACCTTC.

This clonotype was picked up a small number of times. The chain employs TRBV7-9 and TRBJ2-7; possible D gene TRBD2, 5 bases. V lost 5 bases and J 0 bases, leaving 20 bases between the germline ends. The CDR3 length is 17 residues. In germline, CDR1 is SEHNR, CDR2 FQNEAQ (reference sequence). CDR3 amino acids: CASSLTSVSGFSYEQYF. DNA for the CDR3: TGTGCCAGCAGCCTAACCTCAGTGTCGGGATTCTCCTACGAGCAGTACTTC.

The chain joins TRBV30 to TRBJ1-4; D is uncertain. V gave up 3 bases and J gave up 0 bases, with 8 bases separating them. Germline V gene data show CDR1 as GTSNPN and CDR2 as SVGIG (reference sequence). The CDR3 is 14 amino acids. This CDR3 is CAWSLTATNEKLFF. The CDR3 DNA is TGTGCCTGGAGCCTAACTGCAACTAATGAAAAACTGTTTTTT.

This clonotype showed up just a few times. The gene calls are TRBV24-1 and TRBJ2-1; maybe TRBD1 (5 bases). V was shortened by 6 bases and J by 5 bases, with 10 bases between the two germline ends. This CDR3 is 13 amino acids long. The germline V gene has CDR1 KGHDR and CDR2 SFDVKD. The CDR3 coding sequence is TGTGCCACCAGTTTCCAGGGCAACAATGAGCAGTTCTTC. Its translation is CATSFQGNNEQFF.

In its sample, this clonotype was seen a few times. The genes are TRBV20-1 and TRBJ2-1; TRBD1 is a possible D gene (5 bases). V was cut by 5 bases and J by 2 bases, with 10 bases left in between. The CDR3 consists of 13 residues. Looked up from germline, CDR1 is DFQATT and CDR2 is SNEGSKA (reference sequence). CDR3 region: CSALDNPYNEQFF. The CDR3 region has the DNA TGCAGTGCTCTGGACAACCCCTACAATGAGCAGTTCTTC.

CDR3 region: CSAIGTSGRYNEQFF. The CDR3 coding sequence is TGCAGTGCCATTGGGACTAGCGGGAGATACAATGAGCAGTTCTTC. V and J are TRBV20-1 and TRBJ2-1; 14 nucleotides agree with TRBD2. CDR3 size: 15 residues. V was clipped by 6 bases and J by 4 bases; unmatched bases: 5. CDR1 is DFQATT and CDR2 is SNEGSKA in the germline V gene (reference sequence).

Of note for this clonotype: One junction end does not reproduce the germline sequence, and a read error may be involved. The J gene is TRBJ2-3, the V gene TRBV9, with D tentatively TRBD2 (5 bases). Germline V CDR1 and CDR2: SGDLS, YYNGEE. The CDR3 loop spans 13 amino acids. The CDR3 nucleotides read TGTGCCAGCAGCGTAGGCGGGCCAGATGCGCAGTATTTT. This codes for CASSVGGPDAQYF.

The rearrangement links TRBV20-1 to TRBJ2-7; no definite D call. The V and J ends lost 6 bases and 0 bases respectively, with 12 bases between them. From germline, CDR1 is DFQATT and CDR2 SNEGSKA (reference sequence). CDR3 size: 13 residues. CDR3 sequence: CSAMDEISYEQYF. The CDR3 DNA reads as TGCAGTGCAATGGACGAGATCTCCTACGAGCAGTACTTC.

The CDR3 reads CASSGTGGSSGNNEKLFF. The CDR3 DNA follows: TGCGCCAGCAGCGGCACAGGAGGTTCATCGGGCAATAATGAAAAACTGTTTTTT. This sequence joins TRBV5-1 and TRBJ1-4; the D gene is possibly TRBD1 (5 bases). This CDR3 has 18 residues. Per germline, CDR1 SGHRS and CDR2 YFSETQ. The V end was cut by 4 bases, the J end by 4 bases, with 23 bases between.

This clonotype showed up just a few times. The chain recombines TRBV28 with TRBJ2-1; 10 nucleotides agree with TRBD2. CDR3 length equals 15 residues. J lost 2 bases, V lost 4 bases, and 2 bases had no gene match. Germline-derived CDR1 and CDR2 are MDHEN and SYDVKM. The CDR3 DNA follows: TGTGCCAGCAGTTCTAGCGGGAGTCCCTACAATGAGCAGTTCTTC. This gives the protein CASSSSGSPYNEQFF.

On this clonotype: The junction and the germline gene differ at one end; a read error may be behind it. This chain joins TRBV11-2 and TRBJ1-1; D is perhaps TRBD1 (5 bases). The CDR3 contains 15 residues. From germline, CDR1 is SGHAT and CDR2 FQNNGV. CDR3 sequence (DNA): TGTGCCGGCAGCTTACAGGCCACCACAACTGGGGAAGCTTTCTTT. Amino acid sequence: CAGSLQATTTGEAFF. Full variable domain (remainder filled in from reference TRBV11-2 and TRBJ1-1): EAGVAQSPRYKIIEKRQSVAFWCNPISGHATLYWYQQILGQGPKLLIQFQNNGVVDDSQLPKDRFSAERLKGVDSTLKIQPAKLEDSAVYLCAGSLQATTTGEAFFGQGTRLTVV.

This clonotype was detected a few times. This rearrangement joins TRBV5-1 to TRBJ2-1; 7 bases are a match to TRBD1. The germline V gene has CDR1 SGHRS and CDR2 YFSETQ. V was pared by 4 bases and J by 6 bases, with 10 bases of the junction left unmatched. The CDR3 runs to 15 residues. The CDR3 sequence: CASSRSGQKSNEQFF. The CDR3 DNA follows: TGCGCCAGCAGCCGATCGGGACAGAAGTCCAATGAGCAGTTCTTC.

The V gene is TRBV7-2, the J gene TRBJ2-7; no firm D call. The length of the CDR3 is 15 residues. Trimming pared 5 bases from V and 2 bases from J, leaving 16 bases between. CDR1 and CDR2 (germline): SGHTA, FQGNSA. The CDR3 protein is CASSAGTAKAYEQYF. CDR3 sequence (DNA): TGTGCCAGCAGCGCTGGTACAGCTAAAGCCTACGAGCAGTACTTC.